This record covers a single T cell receptor beta chain. In the authors' workflow: From reference gene primer amplification, estimates of nucleated cell counts were derived. Sequencing was performed with immunoSEQ multiplex PCR; in TCRdb, only in-frame clones are kept and a portion is missing. From that table come the V and J calls and clone size; the DNA was used to work out D and trimming. Altogether 64,000 or so clones are present, 75% to 85% being singletons, with the ten largest covering roughly an eighth. The data were obtained in a study of blood T cell repertoires in COVID-19. Background on the study: Researchers got acute and convalescent COVID-19 samples from the United States, Italy and Spain. T cells, B-cell-depleted T cells, or PBMCs provided the cDNA or gDNA that served as material.

Sequencing was done on a sample of peripheral blood. The receptor comes from a human donor in a cohort sampled during active COVID-19.

The CDR3 loop reads CASSLRGPPTDTQYF. CDR3 sequence (DNA): TGTGCCAGCTCACTCAGGGGACCTCCGACAGATACGCAGTATTTT. The gene calls are TRBV18 and TRBJ2-3, with TRBD1 as a possible D gene (6 bases). The CDR3 length is 15 residues. The V end was cut by 4 bases, the J end by 3 bases, with 14 bases between. Per germline, CDR1 KGHSH and CDR2 LQKENI.